Sequencing of this T cell receptor beta chain was carried out in a study of blood T cell repertoires in COVID-19 (dated by TCRdb to 2020 to 2022). Regarding the research as a whole: Samples from collaborators originated in the United States, Italy and Spain and spanned both the acute and convalescent phases of COVID-19. The dataset comprised deeply sampled blood TCRbeta repertoires from subjects exposed to, actively infected with, or recovered from COVID-19. Sample metadata almost always included a de-identified subject ID, COVID-19 status, age in years and sex. Samples came from the ongoing ImmuneRACE study (first 160 participants) plus 1,254 subjects from 6 global collaborators. Where available, HLA class I and class II types were obtained from metadata supplied by the sample provider rather than from assay-based typing. A freely available public database, intended as a resource for researchers studying the immune response to SARS-CoV-2, is where the repertoires were released. The material from the prospective study consisted of cDNA or gDNA derived from T cells, B-cell-depleted T cells, or PBMCs. What the work shows at the level of the full study, not this receptor alone: How much clinical and demographic metadata was included differed by source and by participant, and the metadata was provided uncurated.

Samples from volunteer blood donors who had recovered from COVID-19 were contributed by a second Seattle source. Each collaborating institution followed its own protocols to collect whole blood in K2EDTA tubes. For TCRbeta analysis, collaborators shipped samples in one of three forms: frozen whole blood, isolated PBMCs, or DNA extracted from either of those sample types. Turning to this clone: Its antigen is unknown. No much larger clone is present one base from it, and per-base qualities are unavailable.

CDR1 and CDR2, looked up from the germline V gene (reference sequence), are GTSNPN and SVGIG. Counted from cysteine to phenylalanine, this CDR3 has 13 amino acids. The retained sequence is limited to the CDR3, 39 bases, with the frame set at the first base. At the junction V is shortened by 2 bases and J by 7 bases, with 12 bases in between. TCRbeta CDR3 regions were amplified from genomic DNA by means of the immunoSEQ Assay, a bias-controlled multiplex PCR. The source study handled its data this way. The number of nucleated cells in each sample was estimated from the amplification of reference gene primers within the assay. Sequence reads were collapsed and filtered to measure the absolute abundance of every unique TCRbeta CDR3 rearrangement. For each sample, productive Simpson clonality was calculated as the square root of Simpson's diversity index across productive rearrangements. The table was pulled from immuneACCESS by TCRdb, which kept in-frame rearrangements only. Such tables lose some clones; where checked, under half of the loss comes from unresolved V genes, and the rest has no known cause. V and J calls and clone size follow that table, whereas D and trimming were derived from the DNA. The sample table lists around 270,000 clones, about 83% of them with a count of one. Approximately 1.4% of the sample comes from the top ten.

The material sequenced was peripheral blood. The rearrangement combines TRBV30 with TRBJ1-5, with the D gene not clear enough to name. The sequence was obtained from a woman aged 40 to 55 who had recovered from COVID-19. The nucleotides read TGTGCCTGGAGTCCCCAGACCGGGCAGCCCCAGCATTTT. Its translation is CAWSPQTGQPQHF.